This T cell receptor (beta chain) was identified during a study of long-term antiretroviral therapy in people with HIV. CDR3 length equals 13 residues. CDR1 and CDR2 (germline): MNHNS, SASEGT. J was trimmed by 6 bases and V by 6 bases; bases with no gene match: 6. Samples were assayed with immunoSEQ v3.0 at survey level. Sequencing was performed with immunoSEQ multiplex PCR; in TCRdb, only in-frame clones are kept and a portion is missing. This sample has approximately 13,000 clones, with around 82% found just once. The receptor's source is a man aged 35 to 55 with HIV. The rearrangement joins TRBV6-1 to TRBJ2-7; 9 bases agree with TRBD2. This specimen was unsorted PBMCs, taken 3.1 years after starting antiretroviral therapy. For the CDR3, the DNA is TGTGCCAGCAGGGCCGGGACTAGCTTCGAGCAGTACTTC. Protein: CASRAGTSFEQYF.